This TCR beta chain was sequenced in a study of blood T cell repertoires in COVID-19. This CDR3 contains 16 residues. V dropped 3 bases and J dropped 7; count of bases not matched to a gene: 6. Germline V gives CDR1 SGHTA, CDR2 FQGNSA. In the authors' workflow: From reference gene primer amplification, estimates of nucleated cell counts were derived. Some clones are missing from TCRdb's copy, which holds only in-frame ones; the method was immunoSEQ multiplex PCR. Clonal size and the V and J genes are those of that table, whereas D and trimming came from the DNA. The sample holds about 180,000 clones, 75% to 80% seen once. This clone was seen once.

This clonotype was sampled from a woman in her 70s with acute or convalescent COVID-19. Sequenced sample: peripheral blood. The chain uses TRBV7-2 and TRBJ2-2; 12 bases align to TRBD2. CDR3 nucleotides: TGTGCCAGCAGCTTCCTGACTAGCGGGAGTTTCGGGGAGCTGTTTTTT. It codes for CASSFLTSGSFGELFF.